The 14 T cell receptor beta chains presented below share a single source sample, sequenced in a study of blood T cell repertoires in COVID-19 (dated by TCRdb to 2020 to 2021). Library preparation used the immunoSEQ multiplex PCR assay. TCRdb re-hosts the immuneACCESS table, in-frame sequences only. Its copies lack some clones; in the studies checked, an unresolved V gene accounts for under half of them, and the cause for the rest is not known. For this sample the table gives just over 650,000 clones, of which 75% to 90% were detected only once. 0.2% to 0.3% of the sample lies in the top ten. Specimen: peripheral blood. All receptors derive from a woman aged 18-30 years with acute or convalescent COVID-19.

The chain recombines TRBV4-1 with TRBJ1-3; D is unclear. CDR1 and CDR2 from the germline V gene are MGHRA and YSYEKL. The CDR3 length is 19 residues. V lost 0 bases and J lost 0, with 18 bases in between. The CDR3 reads CASSQDSVLGLSSGNTIYF. In DNA, the CDR3 is TGCGCCAGCAGCCAAGATTCGGTTCTGGGCCTATCCTCTGGAAACACCATATATTTT.

The chain joins TRBV30 to TRBJ2-1; TRBD2 matches 10 bases. Per germline, CDR1 GTSNPN and CDR2 SVGIG (reference sequence). The CDR3 contains 17 residues. The trim removed 1 base at V and 8 bases at J, leaving 14 bases unmatched. The CDR3 DNA follows: TGTGCCTGGAGTGCCAAGACTAGCGGGCCCGACTGGGATGAGCAGTTCTTC. Amino acid sequence: CAWSAKTSGPDWDEQFF.

J is TRBJ2-1 and V is TRBV6-2 or TRBV6-3; 10 bases line up with TRBD2. There are 15 residues in the CDR3. J gave up 6 bases and V 2 bases, and 4 bases lay outside the gene matches. Germline V gene sequence: CDR1 MNHEY, CDR2 SVGEGT. CDR3 bases: TGTGCCAGCAGTTACGGACTAGCGGCCTCCAATGAGCAGTTCTTC. This sequence encodes CASSYGLAASNEQFF.

The chain is built from TRBV6-5 and TRBJ1-6, with 7 positions matching TRBD1. V shed 9 bases and J 1 base; nucleotides not matched to a gene: 6. Germline lookup yields CDR1 MNHEY and CDR2 SVGAGI. This CDR3 is 15 amino acids long. This chain's CDR3 is CASLTGISYNSPLHF. Written as DNA, the CDR3 is TGTGCCAGTTTGACAGGGATATCCTATAATTCACCCCTCCACTTT.

This sequence joins TRBV10-3 and TRBJ1-2; no reliable D call. Trimming shortened V by 0 bases and J by 7 bases, and 9 bases separated the two germline ends. Germline CDR1 and CDR2: ENHRY and SYGVKD. The CDR3 loop spans 13 amino acids. CDR3 sequence reads: CAISESRWSGYTF. CDR3 nucleotide sequence: TGTGCCATCAGTGAGTCGAGGTGGAGTGGCTACACCTTC.

This chain uses TRBV7-2 with TRBJ2-3; D possibly corresponds to TRBD2 (5 bases). Germline CDR1 reads SGHTA; CDR2 reads FQGNSA. The V gene lost 0 bases and the J gene lost 6 bases, with 22 bases spanning the gap. This CDR3 region has 18 residues. CDR3 DNA: TGTGCCAGCAGCTTAGCGCCCCCAGGAGGAGGCGGGTCCGATACGCAGTATTTT. It codes for CASSLAPPGGGGSDTQYF.

The rearrangement joins TRBV9 to TRBJ1-3; D unresolved. The CDR3 has 14 residues. Per the germline V gene, CDR1 is SGDLS and CDR2 is YYNGEE. V lost 4 bases, J lost 7 bases, and 15 bases lay in between. CDR3 sequence: CASSPPTTGNTIYF. The CDR3 bases are TGTGCCAGCAGCCCACCTACCACCGGGAACACCATATATTTT.

A single count supports this clone. V usage is TRBV6-5 and J usage is TRBJ2-7; D possibly corresponds to TRBD1 (6 bases). Trimming removed 5 bases at V and 4 bases at J, with 12 bases between. The CDR3 loop spans 13 amino acids. CDR1 and CDR2 from the germline V gene are MNHEY and SVGAGI. In DNA, the CDR3 is TGTGCCAGCAGTAGCCGGGACACTTACGAGCAGTACTTC. This codes for CASSSRDTYEQYF.

This clone was recorded only once. V gene TRBV6-2 or TRBV6-3 combines with J gene TRBJ2-1; 9 bases align to TRBD1. The junction had 25 bases not matched to a gene; V was cut back by 6 bases and J by 4 bases. Germline CDR1 and CDR2: MNHEY and SVGEGT. The CDR3 length is 21 residues. The CDR3 bases are TGTGCCAGCAGCCGACCCGGGGGACAGGGATGGGTGAAGAGCTTTTACAATGAGCAGTTCTTC. Translated, it gives CASSRPGGQGWVKSFYNEQFF.

The chain joins TRBV11-3 to TRBJ2-5; 13 nucleotides align to TRBD2. The CDR3 spans 16 residues. Trimming at V came to 5 bases and at J to 5 bases, leaving 8 bases not matched to a gene. Germline lookup yields CDR1 SGHNT and CDR2 YENEEA. Here the CDR3 DNA reads TGTGCCAGCAGCCCTAGACTAGCGGGGGGCGTGGAGACCCAGTACTTC. Amino acids: CASSPRLAGGVETQYF.

This CDR3 is CASSISGGGRYNEQFF. CDR3 in DNA: TGTGCCAGTAGTATATCCGGCGGGGGGCGATACAATGAGCAGTTCTTC. The chain couples TRBV19 to TRBJ2-1; 8 bases are shared with TRBD2. The CDR3 has 16 amino acids. CDR1 and CDR2 (germline): LNHDA, SQIVND (reference sequence). V dropped 2 bases and J dropped 4; count of bases not matched to a gene: 7.

The J gene is TRBJ1-5, the V gene TRBV30; no definite D call. Germline V gene sequence: CDR1 GTSNPN, CDR2 SVGIG (reference sequence). CDR3 size: 14 residues. V was pared by 1 base and J by 2 bases, with 9 bases between. CDR3 nucleotide sequence: TGTGCCTGGAGTGCACGGGGTGGCAATCAGCCCCAGCATTTT. Amino acid sequence: CAWSARGGNQPQHF.

The chain is built from TRBV7-7 and TRBJ2-1, with TRBD2 matching 14 bases. Germline CDR1 SSHAT, CDR2 FNYEAQ (reference sequence). V shed 5 bases and J 8 bases; nucleotides not matched to a gene: 11. This CDR3 has 17 residues. This CDR3 reads CASSPQPGTSGGHEQFF. As DNA, the CDR3 is TGTGCCAGCAGCCCCCAACCCGGGACTAGCGGGGGCCATGAGCAGTTCTTC.

The chain couples TRBV6-2 or TRBV6-3 to TRBJ2-7; TRBD2 is a possible D gene (5 bases). This CDR3 is 13 amino acids long. CDR1 and CDR2 from the germline V gene are MNHEY and SVGEGT. The V and J ends lost 9 bases and 3 bases respectively, with 15 bases between them. CDR3 nucleotide sequence: TGTGCCAGTAGTCGGGGTTCTGTCTACGAGCAGTACTTC. Residues: CASSRGSVYEQYF.